The 7 T cell receptor beta chains below were found in one sample sequenced in a study of blood T cell repertoires in COVID-19. Repertoires were generated with immunoSEQ multiplex PCR, while TCRdb's copy carries only in-frame clones and drops some. The repertoire holds approximately 60,000 clones, with approximately 83% as singletons. Input material: peripheral blood. Receptors originate from a woman aged 80 or over with acute or convalescent COVID-19.

The rearrangement joins TRBV27 to TRBJ2-7; 8 bases fit TRBD2. J gave up 6 bases and V 6 bases, and 13 bases lay outside the gene matches. Germline-derived CDR1 and CDR2 are MNHEY and SMNVEV (reference sequence). CDR3 length equals 15 residues. CDR3 bases: TGTGCCAGCAGCAAACGGACTAGCCTAGGGGGCGAGCAGTACTTC. It yields the protein CASSKRTSLGGEQYF.

This chain uses TRBV11-3 with TRBJ2-2; a weak D match, TRBD1 (6 bases). Germline-derived CDR1 and CDR2 are SGHNT and YENEEA. V was pared by 5 bases and J by 7 bases, with 14 bases between. The CDR3 runs to 14 residues. The CDR3 nucleotides are TGTGCCAGCAGCCCCGGACAGCTAAACGGGGAGCTGTTTTTT. Its protein is CASSPGQLNGELFF.

This clone was seen just once. The chain recombines TRBV10-2 with TRBJ2-3, with a weak D call TRBD2 (6 bases). CDR3 length equals 15 residues. Trimming took off 4 bases at V and 0 bases at J, with 11 bases between the two ends. Germline CDR1 and CDR2: WSHSY and SAAADI. CDR3 amino acids: CASSAYSGSTDTQYF. The CDR3 coding sequence is TGCGCCAGCAGTGCGTATAGCGGTAGCACAGATACGCAGTATTTT.

The V call is TRBV13, the J call TRBJ2-7; a weak D match, TRBD2 (6 bases). Germline values: CDR1 PRHDT, CDR2 FYEKMQ (reference sequence). The CDR3 is 12 amino acids. The germline V and J ends were trimmed by 5 bases and 1 base, with 6 bases remaining between them. The CDR3 spells CASSRGSYEQYF. For the CDR3, the DNA is TGTGCCAGCAGCCGGGGGTCCTACGAGCAGTACTTC.

This sequence joins TRBV24-1 and TRBJ1-5, with D hard to call. Per the germline V gene, CDR1 is KGHDR and CDR2 is SFDVKD. This CDR3 has 13 residues. V was pared by 5 bases and J by 2 bases, with 6 bases between. The CDR3 reads CATSAGGNQPQHF. In DNA form, the CDR3 reads TGTGCCACCAGTGCCGGGGGCAATCAGCCCCAGCATTTT.

The V gene is TRBV12-5, the J gene TRBJ1-2; tentatively, D is TRBD1 (6 bases). The V gene's germline CDR1 is LGHNT and CDR2 FRNRAP. This CDR3 spans 16 amino acids. V lost 3 bases to trimming and J lost 2 bases, with 16 bases between them. The CDR3 spells CASGFPPWGGNYGYTF. The DNA of the CDR3 is TGTGCTAGTGGTTTCCCTCCCTGGGGGGGCAACTATGGCTACACCTTC.

This chain uses TRBV4-1 with TRBJ2-5; D perhaps matches TRBD1 (6 bases). The CDR3 loop spans 14 amino acids. CDR1 and CDR2 from the germline V gene are MGHRA and YSYEKL. V lost 4 bases and J 5 bases, leaving 14 bases between the germline ends. The DNA for the CDR3 is TGCGCCAGCAGCCTTCAGGGGCCTGGGGAGACCCAGTACTTC. Protein product: CASSLQGPGETQYF.